This T cell receptor (beta chain) appears in the sequencing data of a study of cytomegalovirus exposure and HLA in healthy donors. Study outcomes and limitations: In a later analysis, a missense DCLRE1C variant was linked to TCR beta V- and J-gene trimming. The CMV antigen specificity of a few CMV-associated chains was confirmed through in vitro analysis. A later analysis appeared to link common viral pathogens to several of the most significant clusters.

A note on this clone: Its cognate antigen is unknown.

Vbeta (60) and Jbeta (13) primers were used in the PCR. Produced via immunoSEQ multiplex PCR; TCRdb's table is partial and in-frame only. Seen here are roughly 100,000 clones, over 65% observed once, and the top ten hold 5.2%. Source material: PBMCs. This TCR derives from a female donor in good health and CMV-seropositive.

The CDR3 is CASSYSSGNTIYF. The DNA of the CDR3 is TGTGCCAGCAGCTATTCGTCTGGAAACACCATATATTTT. The chain employs TRBV7-9 and TRBJ1-3; D not resolved. From germline, CDR1 is SEHNR and CDR2 FQNEAQ (reference sequence). The V end lost 4 bases, the J end lost 1 base, and 5 bases lay between the germline ends. This CDR3 is 13 amino acids long.